This record concerns one T cell receptor beta chain sequence. Its specificity is not known. The sample belongs to a study of beta chain features in type 1 diabetes. Overall study findings and caveats: Shorter TCRB CDR3s, moderately but significantly so, were found in Type 1 diabetes patients in all four CD4+ subsets.

The authors reverse transcribed all of the isolated RNA, so sequencing captured expressed TCRB transcripts. TCRdb keeps only in-frame clones here, not all; method: immunoSEQ multiplex PCR. Counted here are 200,000 to 300,000 clones, about a fifth occurring once; the ten biggest clones make up less than 0.035%. The CDR3 loop spans 13 amino acids. The V gene lost 4 bases and the J gene lost 1 base, with 8 bases spanning the gap. Germline V gives CDR1 SGHRS, CDR2 YFSETQ. Staining for CD45RO/CCR7/CD25/CD127/CD95/CD27 allowed sorting of CD4+ naive, central memory, regulatory and stem cell-like memory cells.

The clonotype was recovered from a woman in her thirties or forties with type 1 diabetes. The gene calls are TRBV5-1 and TRBJ2-5, with D perhaps matching TRBD2 (5 bases). Source material: naive CD4+ T cells from blood. CDR3 sequence (DNA): TGCGCCAGCAGCGGCGGGTTCCAAGAGACCCAGTACTTC. Protein product: CASSGGFQETQYF.